This TCR beta chain emerged from a study of T cells after yellow fever vaccination. For the study at large: Those fractions that held only low numbers of cells were prepared using the SMART-Seq v4 Ultra Low Input RNA kit.

Study-level results: A faster peak, day 5 versus 15, was reached by the weaker secondary response. A large majority of primary-vaccination clones showed up again after the booster (approximately 96% CD4, approximately 90% CD8).

Ten or more counts support this clonotype. Its matching antigen is unknown. UMIs and a universal primer site were added when TCR cDNA was made by 5'RACE template switching. Via MiXCR, TCRdb re-called the 5' RACE reads, giving one row per CDR3 protein. The repertoire has 250,000 or so distinct CDR3 sequences, over 6.5% of them found once; the top ten carry more than 1%. The input for sequencing was CD4+ T cells sorted from PBMCs, taken on the day of the yellow fever booster vaccination. This receptor was taken from a man aged 25 to 40 who received the YFV17D yellow fever vaccine.

The CDR3 DNA reads as TGTGCCAGCAGCATAGTTAGCGGAAACAATGAGCAGTTCTTC. Protein: CASSIVSGNNEQFF. The genes are TRBV7-2 and TRBJ2-1, with TRBD2 as a possible D gene (6 bases). Trimming left V 5 bases short and J 5 bases short, with 13 bases between. Germline values: CDR1 SGHTA, CDR2 FQGNSA. This CDR3 contains 14 residues. The variable domain in full, with the rest retrieved from reference TRBV7-2 and TRBJ2-1, is GAGVSQSPSNKVTEKGKDVELRCDPISGHTALYWYRQSLGQGLEFLIYFQGNSAPDKSGLPSDRFSAERTGGSVSTLTIQRTQQEDSAVYLCASSIVSGNNEQFFGPGTRLTVL.